Below are 28 T cell receptor beta chains sequenced from a single sample in a study of shared clonotypes between healthy human individuals. Profiling relied on immunoSEQ multiplex PCR, and the TCRdb table lists in-frame clones only, not all of them. The sample includes around 1.9 million clones, 85% to 95% of them seen just once. Naive CD8 cells comprised CD45RO-negative, CCR7-positively selected cells, excluding terminally differentiated effector memory CD45RA+ cells. Input material: naive CD8+ T cells from PBMCs. These receptors all stem from a man aged 18-30 years in good health. Some clones in this sample may be carry-over from other donors' samples.

The genes are TRBV4-1 and TRBJ2-7; D not resolved. V was shortened by 2 bases and J by 0 bases, with 8 bases between the two germline ends. Germline CDR1 and CDR2: MGHRA and YSYEKL. This CDR3 contains 14 residues. CDR3 sequence reads: CASSQQRSSYEQYF. The CDR3 DNA follows: TGCGCCAGCAGCCAACAGCGAAGCTCCTACGAGCAGTACTTC.

The count of this clone is one. The chain couples TRBV4-1 to TRBJ2-3, with 8 bases aligning to TRBD1. Germline V gene lookup returns CDR1 MGHRA and CDR2 YSYEKL. J gave up 3 bases and V 7 bases, and 9 bases lay outside the gene matches. The CDR3 sequence is 15 residues long. CDR3 amino acids: CASTPTDRETDTQYF. As DNA, the CDR3 is TGCGCCAGCACCCCGACGGACAGGGAGACAGATACGCAGTATTTT.

V gene TRBV7-9 combines with J gene TRBJ2-1, with 12 nucleotides matching TRBD2. Germline V CDR1 and CDR2: SEHNR, FQNEAQ (reference sequence). Trimming removed 1 base from V and 8 bases from J; junction bases left unmatched: 12. This CDR3 contains 18 residues. CDR3 sequence (DNA): TGTGCCAGCAGCTTAGGGGACGGACTAGCGGGAATTATAGATGAGCAGTTCTTC. This encodes CASSLGDGLAGIIDEQFF.

This chain's CDR3 is CASSLVGTSSQYF. CDR3 nucleotide sequence: TGTGCCAGCAGCTTGGTGGGGACCTCATCGCAGTATTTT. The V gene is TRBV5-8, the J gene TRBJ2-3, with D perhaps matching TRBD1 or TRBD2 (5 bases each). The V and J ends lost 0 bases and 10 bases respectively, with 12 bases between them. Germline V gene data show CDR1 as SGHTS and CDR2 as YDEGEE. This CDR3 is 13 amino acids long.

The chain joins TRBV7-9 to TRBJ1-2, with a possible D match to TRBD1 (5 bases). Germline V gives CDR1 SEHNR, CDR2 FQNEAQ (reference sequence). V lost 4 bases and J 7 bases, leaving 13 bases between the germline ends. The CDR3 is 13 amino acids. DNA of the CDR3: TGTGCCAGCAGCTCAGCGGGGACGGGTGGCTACACCTTC. It encodes CASSSAGTGGYTF.

V and J are TRBV29-1 and TRBJ2-1; the D call may be TRBD1 or TRBD2 (7 bases each). The germline V gene encodes CDR1 SQVTM and CDR2 ANQGSEA. This CDR3 contains 13 residues. Trimming pared 3 bases from V and 7 bases from J, leaving 13 bases between. The CDR3 coding sequence is TGCAGCGTTGAGGGGGGGGACAGAAATGAGCAGTTCTTC. This encodes CSVEGGDRNEQFF.

The gene calls are TRBV7-9 and TRBJ2-2; TRBD1 is a possible D gene (6 bases). Germline lookup yields CDR1 SEHNR and CDR2 FQNEAQ (reference sequence). V was cut by 2 bases and J by 4 bases, with 17 bases left in between. This CDR3 is 17 amino acids long. CDR3: CASSLSDSAMSTGELFF. The DNA of the CDR3 is TGTGCCAGCAGCTTATCGGACAGCGCCATGAGCACCGGGGAGCTGTTTTTT. Drawing the rest from reference TRBV7-9 and TRBJ2-2, the complete variable domain is DTGVSQNPRHKITKRGQNVTFRCDPISEHNRLYWYRQTLGQGPEFLTYFQNEAQLEKSRLLSDRFSAERPKGSFSTLEIQRTEQGDSAMYLCASSLSDSAMSTGELFFGEGSRLTVL.

This chain connects TRBV2 to TRBJ2-1; TRBD2 might be the D (6 bases). From germline, CDR1 is SNHLY and CDR2 FYNNEI. The CDR3 spans 15 residues. Trimming shortened V by 3 bases and J by 1 base, and 10 bases separated the two germline ends. The CDR3 reads CASSEAGSSYNEQFF. The DNA of the CDR3 is TGTGCCAGCAGTGAGGCGGGATCTTCCTACAATGAGCAGTTCTTC. The full variable domain, in which reference TRBV2 and TRBJ2-1 provide the parts outside the CDR3, is EPEVTQTPSHQVTQMGQEVILRCVPISNHLYFYWYRQILGQKVEFLVSFYNNEISEKSEIFDDQFSVERPDGSNFTLKIRSTKLEDSAMYFCASSEAGSSYNEQFFGPGTRLTVL.

This chain connects TRBV4-2 to TRBJ2-1; a possible D gene is TRBD1 (5 bases). CDR1 is LGHNA and CDR2 is YNFKEQ in the germline V gene. The CDR3 contains 17 residues. Trimming took off 4 bases at V and 0 bases at J, with 16 bases between the two ends. CDR3 in amino acids: CASSLGPRVSSYNEQFF. CDR3 coding DNA: TGTGCCAGCAGCCTCGGACCCAGGGTTAGCTCCTACAATGAGCAGTTCTTC.

Only one count was recorded for this clone. Distinct nucleotide sequences in the sample also encode this CDR3. The chain has TRBV28 and TRBJ2-3; D could derive from TRBD1 or TRBD2 (5 bases each). Germline assignment: CDR1 MDHEN and CDR2 SYDVKM. This CDR3 contains 13 residues. The V and J ends lost 3 bases and 3 bases respectively, with 7 bases between them. The CDR3 DNA sequence: TGTGCCAGCAGTTTTGGGGGAACAGATACGCAGTATTTT. It codes for CASSFGGTDTQYF.

This chain uses TRBV7-6 with TRBJ2-2, with D possibly being TRBD2 (5 bases). The CDR3 contains 14 residues. Trimming pared 1 base from V and 5 bases from J, leaving 8 bases between. Per the germline V gene, CDR1 is SGHVS and CDR2 is FNYEAQ. The CDR3 region has the DNA TGTGCCAGCAGCTTAGAGCGGCGGACCGGGGAGCTGTTTTTT. This codes for CASSLERRTGELFF.

This clone was observed a handful of times. The V gene is TRBV7-9, the J gene TRBJ2-2, with TRBD1 identical over 9 bases. J lost 9 bases, V lost 3 bases, and 8 bases had no gene match. The germline CDR1 and CDR2 sequences are SEHNR and FQNEAQ (reference sequence). CDR3 size: 15 residues. Here the CDR3 reads CASSLWTGAHRELFF. CDR3 DNA sequence: TGTGCCAGCAGCTTGTGGACAGGGGCACACCGGGAGCTGTTTTTT.

This clone was found once. The J gene is TRBJ1-2, the V gene TRBV27; perhaps TRBD1 as D (6 bases). Germline V gene lookup returns CDR1 MNHEY and CDR2 SMNVEV (reference sequence). V shed 5 bases and J shed 8 bases, with 15 bases lying between them. The CDR3 runs to 13 residues. The CDR3 sequence: CASSTGPLTGYTF. CDR3 in DNA: TGTGCCAGCAGTACAGGGCCCCTGACGGGCTACACCTTC.

The CDR3 region is CASSDRTGGTDTQYF. CDR3 nucleotide sequence: TGCGCCAGCAGTGATAGGACAGGCGGCACAGATACGCAGTATTTT. The rearrangement uses TRBV10-2 and TRBJ2-3, with 7 bases aligning to TRBD1. With V trimmed by 3 bases and J by 1 base, 4 bases remained unmatched. Germline CDR1 and CDR2: WSHSY and SAAADI. There are 15 residues in the CDR3.

This chain's CDR3 is CASSITERRQPQHF. The CDR3 nucleotides are TGTGCCAGCAGCATCACGGAGAGACGTCAGCCCCAGCATTTT. This chain uses TRBV21-1 with TRBJ1-5. TRBV21-1 is described as a pseudogene. This CDR3 has 14 residues.

The chain joins TRBV11-3 to TRBJ1-1; the D is unclear. Germline values: CDR1 SGHNT, CDR2 YENEEA. There are 18 residues in the CDR3. With 1 base removed from V and 4 bases from J, the gap between germline ends came to 22 bases. This chain's CDR3 is CASSLGSLGRAGSTEAFF. Here the CDR3 DNA reads TGTGCCAGCAGCTTAGGAAGCCTCGGTAGAGCGGGGAGCACTGAAGCTTTCTTT.

The chain combines TRBV27 with TRBJ2-2; 8 bases map to TRBD2. CDR1 MNHEY and CDR2 SMNVEV come from the germline V gene (reference sequence). The CDR3 sequence is 13 residues long. V dropped 7 bases and J dropped 4; count of bases not matched to a gene: 2. The CDR3, as DNA: TGTGCCAGCAAGCGGGGGAGCACCGGGGAGCTGTTTTTT. Encoded protein: CASKRGSTGELFF.

This clone was picked up one time. The V gene is TRBV7-9, the J gene TRBJ2-1, with TRBD1 as a possible D gene (5 bases). Trimming shortened V by 2 bases and J by 7 bases, and 12 bases separated the two germline ends. The CDR3 sequence is 14 residues long. Germline CDR1 SEHNR, CDR2 FQNEAQ (reference sequence). In DNA form, the CDR3 reads TGTGCCAGCAGCTTACAGGGCAACCGGAATGAGCAGTTCTTC. This sequence encodes CASSLQGNRNEQFF.

The V gene is TRBV7-8, the J gene TRBJ1-1; D is unresolved. Germline V CDR1 and CDR2: SGHVS, FQNEAQ. Trimming stripped 10 bases from V and 4 bases from J, with 19 bases between. The CDR3 length is 14 residues. CDR3 in amino acids: CATTSHPSTTEAFF. CDR3 DNA: TGTGCCACCACGTCGCACCCCAGCACCACTGAAGCTTTCTTT.

The gene calls are TRBV27 and TRBJ2-7; D possibly corresponds to TRBD1 (6 bases). V lost 6 bases and J 3 bases, leaving 12 bases between the germline ends. Germline assignment: CDR1 MNHEY and CDR2 SMNVEV (reference sequence). CDR3 length equals 13 residues. The CDR3 reads CASSHGTLYEQYF. The CDR3 nucleotides are TGTGCCAGCAGCCACGGGACACTCTACGAGCAGTACTTC.

This chain uses TRBV7-9 with TRBJ1-1, with D possibly TRBD1 on 6 matching bases. Germline values: CDR1 SEHNR, CDR2 FQNEAQ (reference sequence). The length of the CDR3 is 16 residues. Trimming removed 3 bases at V and 0 bases at J, with 14 bases between. The DNA for the CDR3 is TGTGCCAGCAGCTTCGACCTCGGGACAATGAACACTGAAGCTTTCTTT. Its translation: CASSFDLGTMNTEAFF.

This chain joins TRBV7-9 and TRBJ1-2; 12 bases agree with TRBD1. V was clipped by 0 bases and J by 6 bases; unmatched bases: 8. The length of the CDR3 is 17 residues. CDR1 and CDR2 from the germline V gene are SEHNR and FQNEAQ (reference sequence). The CDR3 DNA follows: TGTGCCAGCAGCTTAGCGTATTCGGGACAGGGGGCGGATGGCTACACCTTC. Amino acids: CASSLAYSGQGADGYTF.

The J gene is TRBJ2-7, the V gene TRBV28; D possibly corresponds to TRBD2 (6 bases). CDR3 length equals 15 residues. With 3 bases removed from V and 1 base from J, the gap between germline ends came to 13 bases. CDR1 MDHEN and CDR2 SYDVKM come from the germline V gene. CDR3 region: CASSFRWGVSYEQYF. CDR3 in DNA: TGTGCCAGCAGTTTTAGGTGGGGGGTGTCCTACGAGCAGTACTTC. The full variable domain, in which reference TRBV28 and TRBJ2-7 provide the parts outside the CDR3, is DVKVTQSSRYLVKRTGEKVFLECVQDMDHENMFWYRQDPGLGLRLIYFSYDVKMKEKGDIPEGYSVSREKKERFSLILESASTNQTSMYLCASSFRWGVSYEQYFGPGTRLTVT.

V gene TRBV7-9 combines with J gene TRBJ1-1; TRBD1 matches 8 bases. Germline assignment: CDR1 SEHNR and CDR2 FQNEAQ (reference sequence). There are 13 residues in the CDR3. The V and J ends lost 3 bases and 6 bases, in that order; junction bases with no gene match: 3. The CDR3, as DNA: TGTGCCAGCAGCTTGACAGGGGTGCCTGAAGCTTTCTTT. Protein sequence: CASSLTGVPEAFF.

The genes are TRBV7-9 and TRBJ2-7, with TRBD1 matching 8 bases. There are 14 residues in the CDR3. The germline gives CDR1 SEHNR, CDR2 FQNEAQ (reference sequence). J was trimmed by 7 bases and V by 6 bases; bases with no gene match: 11. The CDR3 reads CASSDPGQVGEQYF. CDR3 nucleotide sequence: TGTGCCAGCAGTGACCCGGGACAGGTGGGGGAGCAGTACTTC.

The rearrangement links TRBV5-1 to TRBJ2-1; 10 nucleotides match TRBD1. Germline V gives CDR1 SGHRS, CDR2 YFSETQ. This CDR3 is built from 13 residues. J lost 3 bases, V lost 7 bases, and 1 base had no gene match. CDR3 nucleotides: TGCGCCAGCGGGGACAGGGGCTACAATGAGCAGTTCTTC. Translation gives CASGDRGYNEQFF.

This clone has just one count. This sequence joins TRBV6-5 and TRBJ2-5; D possibly matches TRBD1 or TRBD2 (5 bases each). CDR1 MNHEY and CDR2 SVGAGI come from the germline V gene. Trimming shortened V by 1 base and J by 5 bases, and 11 bases separated the two germline ends. The CDR3 spans 14 residues. Here the CDR3 reads CASSYFGAWETQYF. The CDR3 region has the DNA TGTGCCAGCAGTTACTTCGGGGCGTGGGAGACCCAGTACTTC.

The rearrangement joins TRBV12-5 to TRBJ1-4, with D uncertain. Trimming cost V 6 bases and J 4 bases, with 15 bases left between them. The CDR3 extends over 15 amino acids. Germline values: CDR1 LGHNT, CDR2 FRNRAP. The CDR3 region has the DNA TGTGCTAGTGGCAACCCCCGGACTCTTAATGAAAAACTGTTTTTT. Its translation is CASGNPRTLNEKLFF.